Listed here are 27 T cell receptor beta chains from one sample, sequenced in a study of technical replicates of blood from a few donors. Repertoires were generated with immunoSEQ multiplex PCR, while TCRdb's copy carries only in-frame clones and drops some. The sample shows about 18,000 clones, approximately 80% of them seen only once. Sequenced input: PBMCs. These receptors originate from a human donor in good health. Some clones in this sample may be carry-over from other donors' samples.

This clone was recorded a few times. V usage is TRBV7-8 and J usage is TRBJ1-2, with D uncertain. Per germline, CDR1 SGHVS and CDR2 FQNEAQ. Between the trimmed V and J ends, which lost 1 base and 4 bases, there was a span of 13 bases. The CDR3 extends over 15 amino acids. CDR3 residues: CASSLGSSGVYGYTF. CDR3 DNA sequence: TGTGCCAGCAGCTTAGGTTCGTCCGGGGTCTATGGCTACACCTTC.

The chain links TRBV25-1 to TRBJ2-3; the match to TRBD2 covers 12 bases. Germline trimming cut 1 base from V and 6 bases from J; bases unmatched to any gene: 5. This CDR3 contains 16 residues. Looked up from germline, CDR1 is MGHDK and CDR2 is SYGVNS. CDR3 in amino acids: CASSEFGTSGLDTQYF. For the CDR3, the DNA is TGTGCCAGCAGTGAATTTGGGACTAGCGGGTTGGATACGCAGTATTTT. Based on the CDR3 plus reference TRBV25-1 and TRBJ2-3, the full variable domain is EADIYQTPRYLVIGTGKKITLECSQTMGHDKMYWYQQDPGMELHLIHYSYGVNSTEKGDLSSESTVSRIRTEHFPLTLESARPSHTSQYLCASSEFGTSGLDTQYFGPGTRLTVL.

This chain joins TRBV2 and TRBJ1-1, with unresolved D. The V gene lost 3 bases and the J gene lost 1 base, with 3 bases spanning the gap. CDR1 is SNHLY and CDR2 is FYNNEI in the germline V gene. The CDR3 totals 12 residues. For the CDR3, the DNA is TGTGCCAGCAGTGACCAGAACACTGAAGCTTTCTTT. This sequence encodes CASSDQNTEAFF.

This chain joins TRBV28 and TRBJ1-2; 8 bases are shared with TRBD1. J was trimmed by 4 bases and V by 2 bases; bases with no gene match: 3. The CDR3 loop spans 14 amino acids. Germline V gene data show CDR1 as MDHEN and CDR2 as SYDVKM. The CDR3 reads CASSLVGTGYGYTF. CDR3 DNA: TGTGCCAGCAGTTTAGTGGGGACAGGCTATGGCTACACCTTC.

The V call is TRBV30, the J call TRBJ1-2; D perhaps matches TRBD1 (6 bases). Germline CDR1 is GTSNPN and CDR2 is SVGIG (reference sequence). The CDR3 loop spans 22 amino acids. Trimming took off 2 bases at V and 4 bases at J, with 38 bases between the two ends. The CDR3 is CAWSTTRVQGRGTLLLGYGYTF. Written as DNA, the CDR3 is TGTGCCTGGAGTACCACGAGAGTACAGGGTAGAGGGACACTGTTGCTAGGCTATGGCTACACCTTC.

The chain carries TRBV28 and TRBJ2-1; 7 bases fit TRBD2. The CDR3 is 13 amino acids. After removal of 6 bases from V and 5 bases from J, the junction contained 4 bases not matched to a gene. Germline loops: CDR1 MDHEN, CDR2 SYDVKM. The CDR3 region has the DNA TGTGCCAGCAGGCGCAGCGGGAACAATGAGCAGTTCTTC. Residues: CASRRSGNNEQFF.

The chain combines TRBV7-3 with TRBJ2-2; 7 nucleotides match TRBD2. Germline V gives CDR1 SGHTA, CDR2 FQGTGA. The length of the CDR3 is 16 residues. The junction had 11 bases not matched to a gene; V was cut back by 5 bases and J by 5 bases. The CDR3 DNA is TGTGCCAGCAGCCTCCGGGACTATAGATCAACCGGGGAGCTGTTTTTT. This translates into CASSLRDYRSTGELFF.

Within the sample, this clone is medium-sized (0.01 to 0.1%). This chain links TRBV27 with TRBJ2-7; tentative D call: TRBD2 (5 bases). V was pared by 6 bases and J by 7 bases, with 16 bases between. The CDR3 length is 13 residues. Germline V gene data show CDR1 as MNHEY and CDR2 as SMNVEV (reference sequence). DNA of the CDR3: TGTGCCAGCAGCCCCACGAGCGCGGGTGAGCAGTACTTC. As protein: CASSPTSAGEQYF.

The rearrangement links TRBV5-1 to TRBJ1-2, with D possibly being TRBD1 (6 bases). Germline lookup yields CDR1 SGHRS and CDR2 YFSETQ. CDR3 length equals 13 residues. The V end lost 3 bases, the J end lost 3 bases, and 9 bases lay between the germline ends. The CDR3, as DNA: TGCGCCAGCAGCTCAGGGGCTGACTATGGCTACACCTTC. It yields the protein CASSSGADYGYTF.

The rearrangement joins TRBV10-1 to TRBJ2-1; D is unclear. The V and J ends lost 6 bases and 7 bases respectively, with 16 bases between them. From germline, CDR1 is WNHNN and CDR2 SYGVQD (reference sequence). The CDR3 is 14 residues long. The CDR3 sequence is CASSLSGRYNEQFF. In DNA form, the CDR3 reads TGCGCCAGCAGCCTTTCGGGTCGTTATAATGAGCAGTTCTTC.

The CDR3 sequence: CASSEGQGARETQYF. As DNA, the CDR3 is TGTGCCAGCAGTGAAGGACAGGGGGCGCGTGAGACCCAGTACTTC. The rearrangement joins TRBV25-1 to TRBJ2-5; 11 bases align to TRBD1. Looked up from germline, CDR1 is MGHDK and CDR2 is SYGVNS. The V segment lost 2 bases and the J segment 5 bases; nucleotides outside the gene matches: 4. CDR3 length: 15 residues.

The CDR3 loop reads CASSPGGAGELFF. The CDR3 coding sequence is TGTGCCAGCAGCCCCGGGGGGGCCGGGGAGCTGTTTTTT. The chain combines TRBV7-7 with TRBJ2-2, with 8 bases matching TRBD2. V dropped 5 bases and J dropped 6; count of bases not matched to a gene: 2. This CDR3 has 13 residues. Germline values: CDR1 SSHAT, CDR2 FNYEAQ (reference sequence).

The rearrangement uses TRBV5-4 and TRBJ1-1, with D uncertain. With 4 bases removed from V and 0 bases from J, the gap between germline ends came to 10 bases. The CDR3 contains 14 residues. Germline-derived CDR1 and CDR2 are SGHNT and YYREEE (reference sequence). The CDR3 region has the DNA TGTGCCAGCAGCCAAGAGACTATGAACACTGAAGCTTTCTTT. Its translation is CASSQETMNTEAFF.

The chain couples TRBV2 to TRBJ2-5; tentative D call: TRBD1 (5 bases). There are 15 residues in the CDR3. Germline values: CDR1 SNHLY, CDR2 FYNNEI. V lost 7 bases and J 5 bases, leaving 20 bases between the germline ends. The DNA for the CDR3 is TGTGCCAGCATACCAGGGATAACGGTTCGTGAGACCCAGTACTTC. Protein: CASIPGITVRETQYF.

For the CDR3, the DNA is TGTGCCAGCAGTTTATTCTGGCGTAGGGCGGGGGAAAAACTGTTTTTT. Encoded protein: CASSLFWRRAGEKLFF. The chain joins TRBV27 to TRBJ1-4; D not certain. CDR3 size: 16 residues. Per germline, CDR1 MNHEY and CDR2 SMNVEV (reference sequence). The germline V and J ends were trimmed by 1 base and 8 bases, with 17 bases remaining between them.

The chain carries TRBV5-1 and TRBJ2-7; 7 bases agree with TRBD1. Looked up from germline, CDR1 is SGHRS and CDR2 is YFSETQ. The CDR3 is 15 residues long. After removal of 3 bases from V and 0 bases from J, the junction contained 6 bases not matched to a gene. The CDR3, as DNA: TGCGCCAGCAGCTCTTTACAGGGGTCCTCCTACGAGCAGTACTTC. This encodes CASSSLQGSSYEQYF.

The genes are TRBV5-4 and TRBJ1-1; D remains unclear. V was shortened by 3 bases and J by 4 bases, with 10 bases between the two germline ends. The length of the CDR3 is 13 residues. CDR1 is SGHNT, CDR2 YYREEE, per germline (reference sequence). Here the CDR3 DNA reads TGTGCCAGCAGCTCCCCCCCGTTCACTGAAGCTTTCTTT. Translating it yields CASSSPPFTEAFF.

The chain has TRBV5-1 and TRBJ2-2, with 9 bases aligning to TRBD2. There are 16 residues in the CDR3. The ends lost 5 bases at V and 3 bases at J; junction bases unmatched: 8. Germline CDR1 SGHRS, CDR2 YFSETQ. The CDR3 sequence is CASSYRGRADTGELFF. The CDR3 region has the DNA TGCGCCAGCAGTTACCGCGGGAGGGCCGACACCGGGGAGCTGTTTTTT.

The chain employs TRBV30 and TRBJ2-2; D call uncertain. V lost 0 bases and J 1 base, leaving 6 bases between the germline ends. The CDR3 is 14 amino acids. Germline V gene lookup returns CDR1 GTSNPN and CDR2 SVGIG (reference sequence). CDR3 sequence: CAWSVLVNTGELFF. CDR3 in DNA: TGTGCCTGGAGTGTACTTGTGAACACCGGGGAGCTGTTTTTT.

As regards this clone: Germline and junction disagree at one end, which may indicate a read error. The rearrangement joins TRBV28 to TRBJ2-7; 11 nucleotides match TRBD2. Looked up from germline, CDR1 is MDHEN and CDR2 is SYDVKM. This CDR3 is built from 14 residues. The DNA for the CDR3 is TGTGCCAGCAGTTTATCAGGACTAGCGGGCCCTCGGAACTTC. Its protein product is CASSLSGLAGPRNF. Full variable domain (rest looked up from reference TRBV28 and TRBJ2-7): DVKVTQSSRYLVKRTGEKVFLECVQDMDHENMFWYRQDPGLGLRLIYFSYDVKMKEKGDIPEGYSVSREKKERFSLILESASTNQTSMYLCASSLSGLAGPRNFGPGTRLTVT.

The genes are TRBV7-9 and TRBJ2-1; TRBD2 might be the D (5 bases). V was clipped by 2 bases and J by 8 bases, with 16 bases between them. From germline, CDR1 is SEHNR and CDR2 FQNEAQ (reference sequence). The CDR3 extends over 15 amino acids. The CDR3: CASSLSAGLRDEQFF. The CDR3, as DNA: TGTGCCAGCAGCTTATCGGCCGGACTTCGCGATGAGCAGTTCTTC.

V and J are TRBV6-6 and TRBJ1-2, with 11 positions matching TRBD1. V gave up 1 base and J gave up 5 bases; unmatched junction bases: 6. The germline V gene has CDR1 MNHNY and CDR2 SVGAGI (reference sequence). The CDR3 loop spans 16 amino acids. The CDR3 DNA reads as TGTGCCAGCAGTTACTTCAGGACAGGGGGCGGGTATGGCTACACCTTC. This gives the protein CASSYFRTGGGYGYTF.

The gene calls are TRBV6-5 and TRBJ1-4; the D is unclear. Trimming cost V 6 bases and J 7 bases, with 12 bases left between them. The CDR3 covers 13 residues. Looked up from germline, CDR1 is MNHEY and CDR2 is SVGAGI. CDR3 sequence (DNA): TGTGCCAGCAGGGAAGAGCGGAGTGAAAAACTGTTTTTT. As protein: CASREERSEKLFF.

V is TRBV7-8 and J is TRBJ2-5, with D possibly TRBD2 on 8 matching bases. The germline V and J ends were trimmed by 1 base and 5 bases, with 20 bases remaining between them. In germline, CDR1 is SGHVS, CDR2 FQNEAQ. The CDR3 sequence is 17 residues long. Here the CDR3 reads CASSLVARQGGGETQYF. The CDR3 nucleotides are TGTGCCAGCAGCTTAGTAGCCAGACAGGGCGGGGGGGAGACCCAGTACTTC.

CDR3 sequence: CASSLVPGYGYTF. CDR3 sequence (DNA): TGCGCCAGCAGCTTGGTTCCAGGCTATGGCTACACCTTC. This chain links TRBV5-1 with TRBJ1-2; D is unresolved. Germline V gene data show CDR1 as SGHRS and CDR2 as YFSETQ. CDR3 length: 13 amino acids. Trimming cost V 0 bases and J 4 bases, with 7 bases left between them.

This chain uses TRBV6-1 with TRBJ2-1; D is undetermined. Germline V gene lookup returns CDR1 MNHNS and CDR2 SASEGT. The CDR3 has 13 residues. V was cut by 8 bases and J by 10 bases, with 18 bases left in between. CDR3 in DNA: TGTGCCAGCCCCCCGCCTCCGCATGGCGAGCAGTTCTTC. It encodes CASPPPPHGEQFF.

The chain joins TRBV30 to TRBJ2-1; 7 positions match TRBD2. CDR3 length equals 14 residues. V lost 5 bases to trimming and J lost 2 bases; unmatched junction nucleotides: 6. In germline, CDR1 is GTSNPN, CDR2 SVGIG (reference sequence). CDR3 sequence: CAWDRLAPYNEQFF. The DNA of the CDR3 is TGTGCCTGGGACCGACTAGCACCCTACAATGAGCAGTTCTTC. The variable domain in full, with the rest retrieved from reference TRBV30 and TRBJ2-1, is SQTIHQWPATLVQPVGSPLSLECTVEGTSNPNLYWYRQAAGRGLQLLFYSVGIGQISSEVPQNLSASRPQDRQFILSSKKLLLSDSGFYLCAWDRLAPYNEQFFGPGTRLTVL.